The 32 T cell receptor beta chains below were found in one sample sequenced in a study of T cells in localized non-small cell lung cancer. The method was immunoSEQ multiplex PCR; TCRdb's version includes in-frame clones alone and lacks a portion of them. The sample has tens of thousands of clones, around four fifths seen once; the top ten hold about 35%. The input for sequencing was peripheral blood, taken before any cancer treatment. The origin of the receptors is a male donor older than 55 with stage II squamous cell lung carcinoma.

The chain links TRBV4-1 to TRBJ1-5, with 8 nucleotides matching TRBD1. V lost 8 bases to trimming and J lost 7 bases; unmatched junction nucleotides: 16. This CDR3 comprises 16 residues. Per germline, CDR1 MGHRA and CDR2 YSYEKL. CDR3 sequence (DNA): TGCGCCAGCTCCCCCGGGGTGCAGGGGGCGAGGCAGCCCCAGCATTTT. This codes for CASSPGVQGARQPQHF.

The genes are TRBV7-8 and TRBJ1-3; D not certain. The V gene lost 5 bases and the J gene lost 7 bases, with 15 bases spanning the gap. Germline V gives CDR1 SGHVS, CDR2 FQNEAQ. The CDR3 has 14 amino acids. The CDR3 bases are TGTGCCAGCAGCCCCGTTGGACTATCGAACACCATATATTTT. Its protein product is CASSPVGLSNTIYF.

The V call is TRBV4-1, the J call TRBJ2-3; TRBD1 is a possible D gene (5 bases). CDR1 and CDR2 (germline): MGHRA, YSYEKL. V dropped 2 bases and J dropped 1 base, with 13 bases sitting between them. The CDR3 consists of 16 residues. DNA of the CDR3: TGCGCCAGCAGCCAAAGGGGAACAGTGGGCACAGATACGCAGTATTTT. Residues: CASSQRGTVGTDTQYF.

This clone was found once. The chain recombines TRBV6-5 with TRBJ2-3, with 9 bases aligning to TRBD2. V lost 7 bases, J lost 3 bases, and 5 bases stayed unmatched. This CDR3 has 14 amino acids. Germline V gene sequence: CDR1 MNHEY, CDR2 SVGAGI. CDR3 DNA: TGTGCCAGCACTCGCGGGGGGGCAACAGATACGCAGTATTTT. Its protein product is CASTRGGATDTQYF.

The CDR3 coding sequence is TGTGCCAGCAGTGAAGGGCTGAACTCCTACAATGAGCAGTTCTTC. This gives the protein CASSEGLNSYNEQFF. This rearrangement joins TRBV2 to TRBJ2-1; D unresolved. Germline values: CDR1 SNHLY, CDR2 FYNNEI. Trimming left V 1 base short and J 0 bases short, with 7 bases between. The CDR3 spans 15 residues.

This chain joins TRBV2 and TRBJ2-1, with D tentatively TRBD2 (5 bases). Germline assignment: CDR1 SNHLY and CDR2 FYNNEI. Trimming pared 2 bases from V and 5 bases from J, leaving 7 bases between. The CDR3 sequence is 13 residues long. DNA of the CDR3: TGTGCCAGCAGTGAATCGAGGGACAATGAGCAGTTCTTC. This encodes CASSESRDNEQFF. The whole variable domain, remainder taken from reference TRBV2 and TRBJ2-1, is EPEVTQTPSHQVTQMGQEVILRCVPISNHLYFYWYRQILGQKVEFLVSFYNNEISEKSEIFDDQFSVERPDGSNFTLKIRSTKLEDSAMYFCASSESRDNEQFFGPGTRLTVL.

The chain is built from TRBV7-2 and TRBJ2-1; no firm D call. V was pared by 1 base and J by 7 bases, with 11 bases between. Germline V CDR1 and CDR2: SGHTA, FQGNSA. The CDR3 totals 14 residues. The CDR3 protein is CASSLGVSPNEQFF. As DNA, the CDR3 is TGTGCCAGCAGCTTAGGGGTCAGCCCAAATGAGCAGTTCTTC.

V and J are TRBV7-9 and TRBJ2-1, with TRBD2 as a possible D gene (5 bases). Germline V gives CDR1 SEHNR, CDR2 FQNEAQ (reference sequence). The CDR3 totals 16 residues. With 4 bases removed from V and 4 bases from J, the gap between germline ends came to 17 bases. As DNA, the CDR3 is TGTGCCAGCAGCTCCCAAGTAGCGCGTTCTTACAATGAGCAGTTCTTC. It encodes CASSSQVARSYNEQFF.

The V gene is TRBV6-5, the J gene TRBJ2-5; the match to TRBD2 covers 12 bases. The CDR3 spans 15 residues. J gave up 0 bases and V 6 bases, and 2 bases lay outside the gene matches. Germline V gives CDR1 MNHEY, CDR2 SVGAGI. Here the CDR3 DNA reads TGTGCCAGCAGACGGACTAGCGGGAACCAAGAGACCCAGTACTTC. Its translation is CASRRTSGNQETQYF.

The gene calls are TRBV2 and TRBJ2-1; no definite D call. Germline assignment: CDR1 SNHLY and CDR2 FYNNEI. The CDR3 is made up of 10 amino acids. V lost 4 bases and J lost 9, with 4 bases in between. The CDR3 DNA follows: TGTGCCAGCAGTGGCGGTGAGCAGTTCTTC. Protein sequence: CASSGGEQFF.

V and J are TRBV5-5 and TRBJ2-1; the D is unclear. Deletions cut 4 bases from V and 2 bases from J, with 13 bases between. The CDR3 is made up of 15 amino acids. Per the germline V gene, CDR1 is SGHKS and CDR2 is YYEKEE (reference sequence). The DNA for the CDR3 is TGTGCCAGCAGCCCCACCGGGCTACCCTACAATGAGCAGTTCTTC. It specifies CASSPTGLPYNEQFF. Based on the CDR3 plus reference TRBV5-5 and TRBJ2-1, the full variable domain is DAGVTQSPTHLIKTRGQQVTLRCSPISGHKSVSWYQQVLGQGPQFIFQYYEKEERGRGNFPDRFSARQFPNYSSELNVNALLLGDSALYLCASSPTGLPYNEQFFGPGTRLTVL.

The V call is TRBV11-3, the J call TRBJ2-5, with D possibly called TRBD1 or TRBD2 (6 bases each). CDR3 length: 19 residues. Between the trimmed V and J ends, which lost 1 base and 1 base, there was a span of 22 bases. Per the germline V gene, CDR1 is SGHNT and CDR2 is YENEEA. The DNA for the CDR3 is TGTGCCAGCAGCTTAGGGGGGGCAGGAGCGTTCTATTTCCAAGAGACCCAGTACTTC. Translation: CASSLGGAGAFYFQETQYF.

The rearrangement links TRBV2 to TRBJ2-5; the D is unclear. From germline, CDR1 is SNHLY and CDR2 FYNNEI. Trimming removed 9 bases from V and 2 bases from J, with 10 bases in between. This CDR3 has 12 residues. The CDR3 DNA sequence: TGTGCCAGTAGAAGTACGCAAGAGACCCAGTACTTC. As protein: CASRSTQETQYF.

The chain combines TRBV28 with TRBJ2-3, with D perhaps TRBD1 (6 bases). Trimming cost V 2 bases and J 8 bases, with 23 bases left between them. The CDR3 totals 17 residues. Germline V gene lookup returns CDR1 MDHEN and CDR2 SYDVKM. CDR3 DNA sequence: TGTGCCAGCAGTTTACGCATCACCGGGACATATCAGGGTACGCAGTATTTT. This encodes CASSLRITGTYQGTQYF.

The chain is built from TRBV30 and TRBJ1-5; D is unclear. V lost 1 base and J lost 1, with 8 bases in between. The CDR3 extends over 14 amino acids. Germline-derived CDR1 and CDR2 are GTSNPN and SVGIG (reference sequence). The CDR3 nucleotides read TGTGCCTGGAGTGGGGGTTTGAGCAATCAGCCCCAGCATTTT. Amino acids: CAWSGGLSNQPQHF.

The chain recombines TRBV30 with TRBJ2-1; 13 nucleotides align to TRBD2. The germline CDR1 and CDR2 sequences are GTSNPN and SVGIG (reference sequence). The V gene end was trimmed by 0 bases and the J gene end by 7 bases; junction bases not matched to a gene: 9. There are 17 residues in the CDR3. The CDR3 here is CAWSVVRTSGSFNEQFF. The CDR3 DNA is TGTGCCTGGAGTGTCGTCCGGACTAGCGGGAGTTTTAATGAGCAGTTCTTC.

The DNA of the CDR3 is TGCGCCAGCAGCTTGTATGAGCGGCGCACAGATACGCAGTATTTT. It encodes CASSLYERRTDTQYF. This chain uses TRBV5-1 with TRBJ2-3, with a tentative D call TRBD2 (5 bases). Germline V CDR1 and CDR2: SGHRS, YFSETQ. The germline V and J ends were trimmed by 1 base and 1 base, with 10 bases remaining between them. This CDR3 has 15 amino acids. Filled out from reference TRBV5-1 and TRBJ2-3, the complete variable domain reads KAGVTQTPRYLIKTRGQQVTLSCSPISGHRSVSWYQQTPGQGLQFLFEYFSETQRNKGNFPGRFSGRQFSNSRSEMNVSTLELGDSALYLCASSLYERRTDTQYFGPGTRLTVL.

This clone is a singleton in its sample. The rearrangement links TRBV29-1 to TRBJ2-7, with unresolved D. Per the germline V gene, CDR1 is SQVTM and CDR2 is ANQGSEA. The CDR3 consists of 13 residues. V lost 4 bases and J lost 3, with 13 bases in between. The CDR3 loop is CSVGWVGGYEQYF. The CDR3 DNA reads TGCAGCGTTGGTTGGGTGGGCGGCTACGAGCAGTACTTC.

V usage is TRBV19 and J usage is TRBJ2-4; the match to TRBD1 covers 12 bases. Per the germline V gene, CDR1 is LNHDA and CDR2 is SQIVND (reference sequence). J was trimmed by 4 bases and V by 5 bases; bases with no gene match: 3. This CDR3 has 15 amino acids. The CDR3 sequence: CASSGDRGPKNIQYF. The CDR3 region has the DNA TGTGCCAGTAGTGGGGACAGGGGGCCGAAAAACATTCAGTACTTC. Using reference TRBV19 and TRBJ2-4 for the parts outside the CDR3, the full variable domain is DGGITQSPKYLFRKEGQNVTLSCEQNLNHDAMYWYRQDPGQGLRLIYYSQIVNDFQKGDIAEGYSVSREKKESFPLTVTSAQKNPTAFYLCASSGDRGPKNIQYFGAGTRLSVL.

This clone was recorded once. The CDR3 nucleotides are TGTGCCAGCAGTGAAAGGGGGGACTTGGGCGGCTACACCTTC. This gives the protein CASSERGDLGGYTF. The chain recombines TRBV2 with TRBJ1-2, with D perhaps TRBD1 (6 bases). Deletions cut 2 bases from V and 8 bases from J, with 15 bases between. CDR3 length: 14 residues. CDR1 and CDR2 (germline): SNHLY, FYNNEI.

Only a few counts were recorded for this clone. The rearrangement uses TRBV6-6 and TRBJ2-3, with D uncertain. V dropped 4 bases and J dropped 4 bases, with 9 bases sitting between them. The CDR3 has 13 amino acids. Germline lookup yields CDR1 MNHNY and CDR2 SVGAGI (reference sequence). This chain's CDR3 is CASSLIAADTQYF. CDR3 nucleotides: TGTGCCAGCAGTTTAATAGCAGCAGATACGCAGTATTTT.

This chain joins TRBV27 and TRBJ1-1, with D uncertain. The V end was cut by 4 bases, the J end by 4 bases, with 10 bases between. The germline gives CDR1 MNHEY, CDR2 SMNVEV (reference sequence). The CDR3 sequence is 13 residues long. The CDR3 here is CASSSVPGTEAFF. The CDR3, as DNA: TGTGCCAGCAGTTCCGTTCCAGGCACTGAAGCTTTCTTT.

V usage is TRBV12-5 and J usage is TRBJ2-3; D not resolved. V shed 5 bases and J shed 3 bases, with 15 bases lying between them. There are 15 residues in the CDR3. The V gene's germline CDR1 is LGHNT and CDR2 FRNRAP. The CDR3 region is CASGPPALKTDTQYF. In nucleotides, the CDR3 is TGTGCTAGTGGTCCCCCTGCTCTTAAGACAGATACGCAGTATTTT.

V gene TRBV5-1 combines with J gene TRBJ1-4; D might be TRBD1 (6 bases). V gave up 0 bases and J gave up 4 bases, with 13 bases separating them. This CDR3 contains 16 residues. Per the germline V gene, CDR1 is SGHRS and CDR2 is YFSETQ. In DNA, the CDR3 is TGCGCCAGCAGCTTGGCGGGCGGGGGCGGTAATGAAAAACTGTTTTTT. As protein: CASSLAGGGGNEKLFF.

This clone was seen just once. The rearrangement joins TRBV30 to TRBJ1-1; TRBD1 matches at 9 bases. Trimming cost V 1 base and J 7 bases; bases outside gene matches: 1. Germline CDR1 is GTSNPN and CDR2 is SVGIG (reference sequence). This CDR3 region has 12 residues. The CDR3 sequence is CAWSGDRDEAFF. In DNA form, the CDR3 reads TGTGCCTGGAGTGGGGACAGGGATGAAGCTTTCTTT.

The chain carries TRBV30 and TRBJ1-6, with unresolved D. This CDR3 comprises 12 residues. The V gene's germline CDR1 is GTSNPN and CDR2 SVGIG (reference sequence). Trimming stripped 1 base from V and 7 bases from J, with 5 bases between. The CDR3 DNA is TGTGCCTGGAGTGATTGGAATTCACCCCTCCACTTT. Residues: CAWSDWNSPLHF.

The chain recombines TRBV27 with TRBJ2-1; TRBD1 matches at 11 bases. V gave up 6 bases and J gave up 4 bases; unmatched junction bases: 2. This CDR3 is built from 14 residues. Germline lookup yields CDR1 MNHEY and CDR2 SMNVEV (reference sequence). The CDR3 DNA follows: TGTGCCAGCAGCGGGACAGGGGGTTACAATGAGCAGTTCTTC. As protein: CASSGTGGYNEQFF.

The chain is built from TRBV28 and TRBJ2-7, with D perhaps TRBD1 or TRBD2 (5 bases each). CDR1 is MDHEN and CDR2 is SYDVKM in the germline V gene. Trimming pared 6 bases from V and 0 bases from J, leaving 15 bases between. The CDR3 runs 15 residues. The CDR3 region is CASSTFGASSYEQYF. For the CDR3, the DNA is TGTGCCAGCAGCACTTTCGGGGCATCCTCCTACGAGCAGTACTTC.

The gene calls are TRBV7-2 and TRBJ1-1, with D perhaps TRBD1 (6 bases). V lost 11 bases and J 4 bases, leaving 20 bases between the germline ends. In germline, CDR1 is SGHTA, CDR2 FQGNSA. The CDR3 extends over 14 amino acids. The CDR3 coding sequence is TGTGCCGGGACCCCCACAGGGCAGGGCACTGAAGCTTTCTTT. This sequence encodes CAGTPTGQGTEAFF.

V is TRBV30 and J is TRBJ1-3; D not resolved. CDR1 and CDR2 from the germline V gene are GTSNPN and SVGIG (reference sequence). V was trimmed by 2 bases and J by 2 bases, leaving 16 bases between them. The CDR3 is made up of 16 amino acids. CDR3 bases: TGTGCCTGGAGTAAGCCCTCCAGGATAACTGGAAACACCATATATTTT. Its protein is CAWSKPSRITGNTIYF.

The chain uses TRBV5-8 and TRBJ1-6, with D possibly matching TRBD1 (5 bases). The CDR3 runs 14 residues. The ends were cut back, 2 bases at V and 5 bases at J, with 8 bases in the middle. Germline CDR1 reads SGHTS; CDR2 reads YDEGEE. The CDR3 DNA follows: TGTGCCAGCAGCTTCCGGGGGGATAATTCACCCCTCCACTTT. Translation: CASSFRGDNSPLHF.

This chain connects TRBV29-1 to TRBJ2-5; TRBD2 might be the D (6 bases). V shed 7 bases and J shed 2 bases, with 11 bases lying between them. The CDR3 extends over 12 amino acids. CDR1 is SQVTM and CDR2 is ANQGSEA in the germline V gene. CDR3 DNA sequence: TGCAGCGGGGAGGACAATCAAGAGACCCAGTACTTC. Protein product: CSGEDNQETQYF.